What follows describes a single T cell receptor (beta chain). Its antigen is not known. V shed 1 base and J shed 7 bases, with 11 bases lying between them. The CDR3 consists of 14 residues. CDR1 is MDHEN, CDR2 SYDVKM, per germline. The data stem from a study of T-cell reconstitution after alpha-beta-depleted transplantation in children. Points from the study as a whole: High day-60 TCRbeta diversity in some patients came from surviving recipient T cells and thymic progenitors. The authors attributed T-cell counts and diversity one year after transplant mostly to newly produced T cells. By about two months after transplant, alpha-beta T cells reportedly arose from several hundred graft clones that had expanded.

The authors prepared the TCRbeta library with unique molecular identifiers. Using its own MiXCR run on the PCR reads, TCRdb lists one record per CDR3 protein. The top ten clones hold roughly 29% of a sample with hundreds of thousands of distinct CDR3 sequences, under 20% of them seen once. The rearrangement uses TRBV28 and TRBJ2-1; D is undetermined. The sample was PBMCs, mostly from graft donor cells, taken 360 days after TCRalphabeta/CD19-depleted stem cell transplant. This sequence originates from a boy younger than two who had a stem cell transplant for Wiskott-Aldrich syndrome, so the T cells may come from the graft donor. DNA for the CDR3: TGTGCCAGCAGTTTATATGTCATACGGAATGAGCAGTTCTTC. Translation gives CASSLYVIRNEQFF. The complete variable domain, with remaining parts taken from reference TRBV28 and TRBJ2-1, reads DVKVTQSSRYLVKRTGEKVFLECVQDMDHENMFWYRQDPGLGLRLIYFSYDVKMKEKGDIPEGYSVSREKKERFSLILESASTNQTSMYLCASSLYVIRNEQFFGPGTRLTVL.